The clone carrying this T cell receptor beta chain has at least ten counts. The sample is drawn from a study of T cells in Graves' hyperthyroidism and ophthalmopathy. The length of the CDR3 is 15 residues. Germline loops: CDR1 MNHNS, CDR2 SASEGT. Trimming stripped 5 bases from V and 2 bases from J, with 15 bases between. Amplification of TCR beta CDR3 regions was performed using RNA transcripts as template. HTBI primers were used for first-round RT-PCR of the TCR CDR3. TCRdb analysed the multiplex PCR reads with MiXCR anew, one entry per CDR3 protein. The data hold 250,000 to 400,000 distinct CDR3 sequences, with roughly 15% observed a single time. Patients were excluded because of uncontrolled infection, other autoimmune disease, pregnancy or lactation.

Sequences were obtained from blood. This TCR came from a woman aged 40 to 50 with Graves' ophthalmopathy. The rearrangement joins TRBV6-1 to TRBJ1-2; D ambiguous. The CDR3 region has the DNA TGTGCCAGCAGTTACGGACCCAGGATAAACTATGGCTACACCTTC. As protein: CASSYGPRINYGYTF.